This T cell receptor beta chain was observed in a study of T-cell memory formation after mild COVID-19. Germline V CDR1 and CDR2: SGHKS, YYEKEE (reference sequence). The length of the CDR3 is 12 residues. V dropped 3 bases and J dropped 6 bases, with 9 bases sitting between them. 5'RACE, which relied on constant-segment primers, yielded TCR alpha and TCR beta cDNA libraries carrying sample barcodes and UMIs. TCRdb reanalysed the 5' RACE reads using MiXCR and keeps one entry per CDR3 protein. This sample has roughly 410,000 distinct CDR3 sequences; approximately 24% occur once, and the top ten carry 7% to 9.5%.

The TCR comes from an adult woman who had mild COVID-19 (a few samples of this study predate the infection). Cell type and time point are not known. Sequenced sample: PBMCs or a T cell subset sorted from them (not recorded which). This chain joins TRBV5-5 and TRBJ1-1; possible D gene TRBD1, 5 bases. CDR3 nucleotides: TGTGCCAGCAGCTCGAGGGGCGCTGAAGCTTTCTTT. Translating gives CASSSRGAEAFF. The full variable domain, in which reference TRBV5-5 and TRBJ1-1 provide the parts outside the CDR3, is DAGVTQSPTHLIKTRGQQVTLRCSPISGHKSVSWYQQVLGQGPQFIFQYYEKEERGRGNFPDRFSARQFPNYSSELNVNALLLGDSALYLCASSSRGAEAFFGQGTRLTVV.